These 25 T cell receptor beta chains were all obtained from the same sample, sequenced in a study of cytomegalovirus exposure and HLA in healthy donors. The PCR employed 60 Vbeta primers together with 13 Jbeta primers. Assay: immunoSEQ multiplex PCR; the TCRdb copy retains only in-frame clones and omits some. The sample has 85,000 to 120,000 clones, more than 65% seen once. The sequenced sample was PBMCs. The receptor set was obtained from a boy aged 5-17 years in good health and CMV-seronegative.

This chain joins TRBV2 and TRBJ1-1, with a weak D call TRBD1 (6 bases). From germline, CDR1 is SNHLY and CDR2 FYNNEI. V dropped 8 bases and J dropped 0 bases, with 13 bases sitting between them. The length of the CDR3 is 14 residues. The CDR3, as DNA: TGTGCCAGCCAAGAGCAGGGGTTGAACACTGAAGCTTTCTTT. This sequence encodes CASQEQGLNTEAFF.

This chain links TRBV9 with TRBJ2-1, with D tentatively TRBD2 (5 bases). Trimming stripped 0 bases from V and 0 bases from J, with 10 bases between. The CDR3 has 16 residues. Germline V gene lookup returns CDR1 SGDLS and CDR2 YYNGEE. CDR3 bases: TGTGCCAGCAGCGTAGGACTAACGAGCTCCTACAATGAGCAGTTCTTC. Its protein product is CASSVGLTSSYNEQFF. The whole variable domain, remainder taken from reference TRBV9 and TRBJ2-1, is DSGVTQTPKHLITATGQRVTLRCSPRSGDLSVYWYQQSLDQGLQFLIQYYNGEERAKGNILERFSAQQFPDLHSELNLSSLELGDSALYFCASSVGLTSSYNEQFFGPGTRLTVL.

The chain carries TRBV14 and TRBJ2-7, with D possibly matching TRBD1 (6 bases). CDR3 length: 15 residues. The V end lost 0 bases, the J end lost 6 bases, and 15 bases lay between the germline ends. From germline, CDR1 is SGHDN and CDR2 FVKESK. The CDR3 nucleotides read TGTGCCAGCAGCCAAGAAACAGGGATACCTCTCGAGCAGTACTTC. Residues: CASSQETGIPLEQYF. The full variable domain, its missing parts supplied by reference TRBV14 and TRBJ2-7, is EAGVTQFPSHSVIEKGQTVTLRCDPISGHDNLYWYRRVMGKEIKFLLHFVKESKQDESGMPNNRFLAERTGGTYSTLKVQPAELEDSGVYFCASSQETGIPLEQYFGPGTRLTVT.

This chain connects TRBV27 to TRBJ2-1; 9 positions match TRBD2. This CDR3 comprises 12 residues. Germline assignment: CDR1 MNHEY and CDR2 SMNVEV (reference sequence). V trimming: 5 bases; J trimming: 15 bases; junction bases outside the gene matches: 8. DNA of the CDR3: TGTGCCAGCAGTGGGGAGCGGGGGGAAGCGTTCTTC. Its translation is CASSGERGEAFF.

The chain's CDR3 is CATSPWGDSPPEQYF. The CDR3 DNA reads as TGTGCCACCAGCCCCTGGGGAGACTCCCCGCCGGAGCAGTACTTC. The rearrangement links TRBV15 to TRBJ2-7; the D gene is possibly TRBD2 (5 bases). CDR3 size: 15 residues. Trimming stripped 5 bases from V and 7 bases from J, with 21 bases between. CDR1 and CDR2 (germline): LNHNV, YYDKDF (reference sequence).

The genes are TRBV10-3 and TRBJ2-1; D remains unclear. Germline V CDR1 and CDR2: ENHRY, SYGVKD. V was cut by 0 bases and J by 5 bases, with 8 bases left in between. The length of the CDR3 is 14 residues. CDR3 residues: CAISESSPDNEQFF. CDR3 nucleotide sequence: TGTGCCATCAGTGAGTCGTCTCCGGACAATGAGCAGTTCTTC.

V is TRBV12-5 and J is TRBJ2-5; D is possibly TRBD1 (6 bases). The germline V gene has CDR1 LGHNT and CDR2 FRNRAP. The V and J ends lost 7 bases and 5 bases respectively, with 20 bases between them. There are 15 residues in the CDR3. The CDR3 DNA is TGTGCTAGTGCCCCACCCGACAGGAGAGGCGAGACCCAGTACTTC. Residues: CASAPPDRRGETQYF.

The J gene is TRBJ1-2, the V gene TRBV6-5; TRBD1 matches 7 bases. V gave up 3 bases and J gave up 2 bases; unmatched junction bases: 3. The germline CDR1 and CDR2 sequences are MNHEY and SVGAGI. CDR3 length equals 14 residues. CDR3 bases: TGTGCCAGCAGTTATATACAGGGGAACTATGGCTACACCTTC. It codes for CASSYIQGNYGYTF.

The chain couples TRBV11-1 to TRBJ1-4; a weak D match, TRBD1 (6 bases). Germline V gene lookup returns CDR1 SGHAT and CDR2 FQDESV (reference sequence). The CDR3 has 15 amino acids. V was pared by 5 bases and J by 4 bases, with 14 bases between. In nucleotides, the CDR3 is TGTGCCAGCAGCCGTGGACAGAGTTATAATGAAAAACTGTTTTTT. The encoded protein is CASSRGQSYNEKLFF. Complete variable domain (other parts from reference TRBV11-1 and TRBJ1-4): EAEVAQSPRYKITEKSQAVAFWCDPISGHATLYWYRQILGQGPELLVQFQDESVVDDSQLPKDRFSAERLKGVDSTLKIQPAELGDSAMYLCASSRGQSYNEKLFFGSGTQLSVL.

The DNA for the CDR3 is TGCGCCAGCAGCCAGTCCCCTAGCGGGAGTTACAATGAGCAGTTCTTC. Translation: CASSQSPSGSYNEQFF. V and J are TRBV4-1 and TRBJ2-1; 10 bases fit TRBD2. Looked up from germline, CDR1 is MGHRA and CDR2 is YSYEKL. This CDR3 is 16 amino acids long. With V trimmed by 3 bases and J by 4 bases, 6 bases remained unmatched.

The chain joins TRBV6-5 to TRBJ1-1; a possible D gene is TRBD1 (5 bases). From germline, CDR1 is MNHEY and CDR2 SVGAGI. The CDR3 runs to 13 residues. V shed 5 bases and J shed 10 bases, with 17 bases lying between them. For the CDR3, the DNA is TGTGCCAGCAGTAAAAACGACAGCCCGGGAGCTTTCTTT. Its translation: CASSKNDSPGAFF.

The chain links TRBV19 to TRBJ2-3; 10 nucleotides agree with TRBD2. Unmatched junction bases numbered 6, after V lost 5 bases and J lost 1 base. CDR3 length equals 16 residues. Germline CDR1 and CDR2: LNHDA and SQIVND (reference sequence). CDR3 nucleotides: TGTGCCAGTAGTCCCGAAACTAGCGGGGGCACAGATACGCAGTATTTT. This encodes CASSPETSGGTDTQYF.

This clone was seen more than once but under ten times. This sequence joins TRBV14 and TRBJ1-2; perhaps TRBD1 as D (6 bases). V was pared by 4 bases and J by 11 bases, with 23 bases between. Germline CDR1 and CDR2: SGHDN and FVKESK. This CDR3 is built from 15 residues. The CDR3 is CASSLPSGTSGDYTF. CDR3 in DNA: TGTGCCAGCAGCCTGCCATCCGGGACAAGCGGTGATTACACCTTC.

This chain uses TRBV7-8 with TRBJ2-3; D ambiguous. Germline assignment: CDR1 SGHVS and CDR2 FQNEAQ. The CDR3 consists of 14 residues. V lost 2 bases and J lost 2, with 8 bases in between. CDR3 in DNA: TGTGCCAGCAGCTTAAACTCCTACACAGATACGCAGTATTTT. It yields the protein CASSLNSYTDTQYF.

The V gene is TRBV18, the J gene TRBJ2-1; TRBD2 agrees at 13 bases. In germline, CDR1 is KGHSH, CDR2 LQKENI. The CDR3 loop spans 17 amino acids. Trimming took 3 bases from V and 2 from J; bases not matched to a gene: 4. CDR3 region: CASSPAGLAGAYNEQFF. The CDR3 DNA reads TGTGCCAGCTCACCGGCAGGACTAGCGGGGGCCTACAATGAGCAGTTCTTC.

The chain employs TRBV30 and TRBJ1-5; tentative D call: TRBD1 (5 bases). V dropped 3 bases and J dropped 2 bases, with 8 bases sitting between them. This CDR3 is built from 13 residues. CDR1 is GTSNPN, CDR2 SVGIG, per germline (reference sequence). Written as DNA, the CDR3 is TGTGCCTGGAGCGACAGCCGCAATCAGCCCCAGCATTTT. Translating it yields CAWSDSRNQPQHF.

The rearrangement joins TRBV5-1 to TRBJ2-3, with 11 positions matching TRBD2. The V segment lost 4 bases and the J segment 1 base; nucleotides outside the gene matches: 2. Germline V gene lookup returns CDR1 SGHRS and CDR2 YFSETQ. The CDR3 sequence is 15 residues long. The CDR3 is CASSPLAGGTDTQYF. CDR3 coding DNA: TGCGCCAGCAGCCCACTAGCGGGAGGCACAGATACGCAGTATTTT.

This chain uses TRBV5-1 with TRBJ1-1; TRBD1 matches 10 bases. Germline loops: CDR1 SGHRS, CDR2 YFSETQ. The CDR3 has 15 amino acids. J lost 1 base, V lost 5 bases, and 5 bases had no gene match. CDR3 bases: TGCGCCAGCAGGCGATGGACAGGGGGGAACACTGAAGCTTTCTTT. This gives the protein CASRRWTGGNTEAFF.

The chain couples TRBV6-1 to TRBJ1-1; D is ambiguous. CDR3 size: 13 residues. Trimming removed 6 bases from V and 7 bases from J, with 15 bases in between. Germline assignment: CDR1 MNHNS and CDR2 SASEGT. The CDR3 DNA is TGTGCCAGCAGGGGCCTAAGACCGGTTGAAGCTTTCTTT. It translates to CASRGLRPVEAFF.

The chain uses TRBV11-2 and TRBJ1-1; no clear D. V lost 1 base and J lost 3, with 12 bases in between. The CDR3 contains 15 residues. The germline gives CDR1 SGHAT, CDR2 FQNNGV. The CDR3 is CASSLGTWEDTEAFF. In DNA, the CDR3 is TGTGCCAGCAGCTTAGGCACCTGGGAGGACACTGAAGCTTTCTTT.

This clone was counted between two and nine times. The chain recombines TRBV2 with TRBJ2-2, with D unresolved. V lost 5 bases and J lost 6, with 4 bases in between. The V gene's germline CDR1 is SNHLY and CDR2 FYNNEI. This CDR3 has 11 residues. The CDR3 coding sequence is TGTGCCAGCAGTCCTCCCGGGGAGCTGTTTTTT. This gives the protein CASSPPGELFF.

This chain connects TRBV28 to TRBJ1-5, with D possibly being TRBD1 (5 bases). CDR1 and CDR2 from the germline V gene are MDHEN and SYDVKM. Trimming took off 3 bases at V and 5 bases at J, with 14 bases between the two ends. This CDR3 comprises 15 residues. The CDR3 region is CASSFAGEGDQPQHF. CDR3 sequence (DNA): TGTGCCAGCAGTTTTGCGGGGGAAGGGGATCAGCCCCAGCATTTT.

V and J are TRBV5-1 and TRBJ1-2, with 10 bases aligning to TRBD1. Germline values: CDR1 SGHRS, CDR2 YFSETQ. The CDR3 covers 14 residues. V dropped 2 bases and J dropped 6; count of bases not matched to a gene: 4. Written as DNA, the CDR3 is TGCGCCAGCAGCTTCTTGGGACAGGGGAATGGCTACACCTTC. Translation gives CASSFLGQGNGYTF.

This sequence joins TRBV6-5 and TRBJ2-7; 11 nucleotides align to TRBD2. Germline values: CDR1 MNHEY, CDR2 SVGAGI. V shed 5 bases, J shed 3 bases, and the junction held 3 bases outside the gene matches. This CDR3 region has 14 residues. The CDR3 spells CASSKLAGVYEQYF. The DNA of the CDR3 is TGTGCCAGCAGTAAACTAGCGGGGGTCTACGAGCAGTACTTC.

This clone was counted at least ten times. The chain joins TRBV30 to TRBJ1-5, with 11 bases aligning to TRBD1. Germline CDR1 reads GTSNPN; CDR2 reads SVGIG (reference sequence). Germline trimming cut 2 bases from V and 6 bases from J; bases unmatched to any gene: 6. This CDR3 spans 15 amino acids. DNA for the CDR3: TGTGCCTGGAGTATTCGGACAGGGGGCACTCAGCCCCAGCATTTT. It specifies CAWSIRTGGTQPQHF.